These 25 T cell receptor beta chains were sequenced from one sample in a study of cytotoxic CD8 clonotypes in ibrutinib-treated CLL (dated by TCRdb to about 2021). This specimen's time point label, interpreted: approximately 25 months on ibrutinib. Library prep was done by the immunoSEQ multiplex PCR assay. What TCRdb holds here is the immuneACCESS table cut down to in-frame rearrangements. Part of the clones is not present; checked against another copy, under half of the missing clones reflect an unresolved V gene, and the others are unexplained. For this sample there are 110,000 to 150,000 clones; roughly three quarters appear just once. Approximately 5.1% of the sample goes to the ten largest clones. The source was PBMCs, collected after 24 months of ibrutinib treatment. The receptor source for this set is a human donor with chronic lymphocytic leukemia.

The genes are TRBV6-6 and TRBJ1-2; no clear D gene. The length of the CDR3 is 14 residues. Germline V gene sequence: CDR1 MNHNY, CDR2 SVGAGI (reference sequence). Deletions cut 10 bases from V and 1 base from J, with 16 bases between. CDR3 region: CATRLVSGNYGYTF. CDR3 sequence (DNA): TGTGCCACCCGGTTAGTTTCGGGTAACTATGGCTACACCTTC.

V gene TRBV5-1 combines with J gene TRBJ2-2; D is undetermined. CDR1 and CDR2 from the germline V gene are SGHRS and YFSETQ. Trimming left V 0 bases short and J 0 bases short, with 9 bases between. The length of the CDR3 is 16 residues. The CDR3: CASSLGPASNTGELFF. The CDR3 nucleotides are TGCGCCAGCAGCTTGGGGCCGGCCTCGAACACCGGGGAGCTGTTTTTT. The variable domain in full, with the rest retrieved from reference TRBV5-1 and TRBJ2-2, is KAGVTQTPRYLIKTRGQQVTLSCSPISGHRSVSWYQQTPGQGLQFLFEYFSETQRNKGNFPGRFSGRQFSNSRSEMNVSTLELGDSALYLCASSLGPASNTGELFFGEGSRLTVL.

This chain connects TRBV11-2 to TRBJ2-2; 10 bases fit TRBD2. In germline, CDR1 is SGHAT, CDR2 FQNNGV. The CDR3 runs 13 residues. V dropped 5 bases and J dropped 13; count of bases not matched to a gene: 7. The CDR3 loop is CASSPVAGGGLFF. The CDR3 nucleotides read TGTGCCAGCAGCCCTGTAGCGGGGGGCGGGCTGTTTTTT.

The DNA of the CDR3 is TGTGCCAGCGGGCGGGACAGGCCCTACAATGAGCAGTTCTTC. It encodes CASGRDRPYNEQFF. J is TRBJ2-1 and V is TRBV27, with 8 bases matching TRBD1. The CDR3 contains 14 residues. The V and J ends lost 8 bases and 2 bases, in that order; junction bases with no gene match: 5. The germline gives CDR1 MNHEY, CDR2 SMNVEV (reference sequence).

This CDR3 is CASSFLAGGSMANVLTF. CDR3 sequence (DNA): TGTGCCAGCAGCTTTCTGGCAGGAGGTAGCATGGCCAACGTCCTGACTTTC. The gene calls are TRBV7-9 and TRBJ2-6; TRBD2 is a possible D gene (5 bases). Deletions cut 3 bases from V and 6 bases from J, with 18 bases between. The CDR3 has 17 amino acids. Germline V gene sequence: CDR1 SEHNR, CDR2 FQNEAQ (reference sequence).

This clone was found a few times. The J gene is TRBJ1-4, the V gene TRBV5-4, with TRBD1 as a possible D gene (5 bases). This CDR3 region has 15 residues. Germline CDR1 SGHNT, CDR2 YYREEE (reference sequence). The ends were cut back, 4 bases at V and 8 bases at J, with 18 bases in the middle. Here the CDR3 reads CASSPSGGDTEKLFF. CDR3 DNA: TGTGCCAGCAGCCCGTCCGGGGGAGATACAGAAAAACTGTTTTTT.

This chain links TRBV4-2 with TRBJ2-1; TRBD1 agrees at 7 bases. Germline CDR1 reads LGHNA; CDR2 reads YNFKEQ. V shed 0 bases and J 6 bases; nucleotides not matched to a gene: 5. This CDR3 comprises 15 residues. This CDR3 is CASSQEARGTNEQFF. The CDR3 DNA follows: TGTGCCAGCAGCCAAGAGGCCAGGGGGACCAATGAGCAGTTCTTC.

This clone has only a few counts. V gene TRBV5-6 combines with J gene TRBJ2-7, with D possibly matching TRBD2 (5 bases). V lost 3 bases and J lost 2, with 12 bases in between. CDR3 length: 14 residues. Germline loops: CDR1 SGHDT, CDR2 YYEEEE. The CDR3 nucleotides are TGTGCCAGCAGCTCAAGGACTGGAACCTACGAGCAGTACTTC. Its protein product is CASSSRTGTYEQYF.

V is TRBV6-5 and J is TRBJ2-1; maybe TRBD2 (6 bases). The length of the CDR3 is 15 residues. Between the trimmed V and J ends, which lost 2 bases and 9 bases, there was a span of 17 bases. Germline CDR1 is MNHEY and CDR2 is SVGAGI. The CDR3 DNA is TGTGCCAGCAGTTACGGCGCGGGGTCTACAAGTGAGCAGTTCTTC. Translated: CASSYGAGSTSEQFF.

This sequence joins TRBV5-1 and TRBJ2-1, with 9 positions matching TRBD2. The trim removed 6 bases at V and 2 bases at J, leaving 3 bases unmatched. Germline-derived CDR1 and CDR2 are SGHRS and YFSETQ. This CDR3 is built from 14 residues. CDR3 protein: CASTPSGTYNEQFF. For the CDR3, the DNA is TGCGCCAGCACGCCTAGCGGGACCTACAATGAGCAGTTCTTC. Together with reference TRBV5-1 and TRBJ2-1, the CDR3 gives the full variable domain: KAGVTQTPRYLIKTRGQQVTLSCSPISGHRSVSWYQQTPGQGLQFLFEYFSETQRNKGNFPGRFSGRQFSNSRSEMNVSTLELGDSALYLCASTPSGTYNEQFFGPGTRLTVL.

The gene calls are TRBV30 and TRBJ1-4, with D unclear. CDR1 is GTSNPN and CDR2 is SVGIG in the germline V gene (reference sequence). The CDR3 has 14 residues. V was shortened by 2 bases and J by 4 bases, with 11 bases between the two germline ends. CDR3 nucleotides: TGTGCCTGGAGTTCTGGTCGAGATAATGAAAAACTGTTTTTT. Residues: CAWSSGRDNEKLFF.

V is TRBV5-1 and J is TRBJ1-6, with D possibly TRBD1 on 5 matching bases. Trimming removed 0 bases at V and 6 bases at J, with 19 bases between. Germline CDR1 and CDR2: SGHRS and YFSETQ. This CDR3 spans 18 amino acids. The CDR3 DNA reads as TGCGCCAGCAGCTTGGTTCGGAACAGCAGGGACGGTAATTCACCCCTCCACTTT. It codes for CASSLVRNSRDGNSPLHF.

This rearrangement joins TRBV10-3 to TRBJ1-2, with D perhaps matching TRBD1 (6 bases). Trimming took 6 bases from V and 7 from J, leaving 18 bases between them. The CDR3 runs to 14 residues. Per germline, CDR1 ENHRY and CDR2 SYGVKD. CDR3 sequence (DNA): TGTGCCATCAGGCCCGTTCGGGGGGCGGGTGGCTACACCTTC. This sequence encodes CAIRPVRGAGGYTF.

This chain joins TRBV7-2 and TRBJ1-2, with D perhaps matching TRBD1 (5 bases). The CDR3 runs 15 residues. The V gene's germline CDR1 is SGHTA and CDR2 FQGNSA. Trimming left V 1 base short and J 4 bases short, with 13 bases between. As DNA, the CDR3 is TGTGCCAGCAGCTTAGTGGGGGAGTACAGCTATGGCTACACCTTC. Translated, it gives CASSLVGEYSYGYTF.

This chain links TRBV28 with TRBJ1-2; the D is unclear. The V end lost 4 bases, the J end lost 3 bases, and 15 bases lay between the germline ends. Germline V lookup: CDR1 MDHEN, CDR2 SYDVKM. The CDR3 is 15 residues long. The CDR3 region is CASSSPSYGHYGYTF. Here the CDR3 DNA reads TGTGCCAGCAGTTCCCCCTCATATGGCCACTATGGCTACACCTTC.

The chain recombines TRBV7-9 with TRBJ2-3; 8 bases align to TRBD2. The CDR3 consists of 16 residues. Germline V gives CDR1 SEHNR, CDR2 FQNEAQ (reference sequence). V trimming: 5 bases; J trimming: 1 base; junction bases outside the gene matches: 8. CDR3 DNA sequence: TGTGCCAGCAGCCCCCCGGGAGGGGGACGCACAGATACGCAGTATTTT. Its translation: CASSPPGGGRTDTQYF. The whole variable domain, remainder taken from reference TRBV7-9 and TRBJ2-3, is DTGVSQNPRHKITKRGQNVTFRCDPISEHNRLYWYRQTLGQGPEFLTYFQNEAQLEKSRLLSDRFSAERPKGSFSTLEIQRTEQGDSAMYLCASSPPGGGRTDTQYFGPGTRLTVL.

This clone came up once. The rearrangement links TRBV13 to TRBJ2-3, with 11 bases matching TRBD2. The CDR3 runs to 17 residues. Germline V CDR1 and CDR2: PRHDT, FYEKMQ (reference sequence). The trim removed 5 bases at V and 0 bases at J, leaving 7 bases unmatched. CDR3 sequence reads: CASSGEGTSGSTDTQYF. The CDR3 DNA follows: TGTGCCAGCAGCGGGGAGGGGACTAGCGGCAGCACAGATACGCAGTATTTT.

The J gene is TRBJ1-5, the V gene TRBV10-3, with a weak D call TRBD1 (6 bases). Trimming took off 2 bases at V and 0 bases at J, with 23 bases between the two ends. The V gene's germline CDR1 is ENHRY and CDR2 SYGVKD. The length of the CDR3 is 20 residues. The CDR3 nucleotides read TGTGCCATCAGTGAGCTCCAAACAGGGATTACCACCCATAGCAATCAGCCCCAGCATTTT. The encoded protein is CAISELQTGITTHSNQPQHF.

On this clone: Sequence at one end of the junction differs from germline and may be a read error. The J gene is TRBJ1-3, the V gene TRBV10-3; a possible D gene is TRBD1 (5 bases). The CDR3 loop spans 12 amino acids. The germline CDR1 and CDR2 sequences are ENHRY and SYGVKD. The DNA for the CDR3 is TGTGCCATCGGGGAAAGGGGAAGCACCATATATTTT. Amino acids: CAIGERGSTIYF.

The V call is TRBV10-3, the J call TRBJ1-1, with 9 bases fitting TRBD1. V lost 7 bases, J lost 1 base, and 4 bases stayed unmatched. The CDR3 has 14 residues. CDR1 is ENHRY, CDR2 SYGVKD, per germline. CDR3 DNA sequence: TGTGCCATCATGGGGACAGGGAGGAACACTGAAGCTTTCTTT. Residues: CAIMGTGRNTEAFF.

The CDR3 protein is CASSWGALGAGETQYF. CDR3 DNA sequence: TGTGCCAGCAGTTGGGGGGCTCTGGGGGCTGGGGAGACCCAGTACTTC. The chain recombines TRBV6-6 with TRBJ2-5; D may be TRBD1 or TRBD2 (6 bases each). CDR3 length: 16 residues. V lost 4 bases and J 5 bases, leaving 20 bases between the germline ends. CDR1 MNHNY and CDR2 SVGAGI come from the germline V gene (reference sequence).

The rearrangement links TRBV4-3 to TRBJ2-7; maybe TRBD1 (6 bases). V was cut by 1 base and J by 3 bases, with 19 bases left in between. In germline, CDR1 is LGHNA, CDR2 YSLEER. The CDR3 has 17 amino acids. In DNA form, the CDR3 reads TGCGCCAGCAGCCAAGCCCCCGACAGGTCGCCCTACTACGAGCAGTACTTC. Protein sequence: CASSQAPDRSPYYEQYF.

This clone has just a few counts. The chain carries TRBV9 and TRBJ2-3, with no clear D. The CDR3 totals 12 residues. Germline V gives CDR1 SGDLS, CDR2 YYNGEE. V dropped 0 bases and J dropped 1 base, with 0 bases sitting between them. The CDR3 DNA sequence: TGTGCCAGCAGCGTAGGCACAGATACGCAGTATTTT. The encoded protein is CASSVGTDTQYF.

This clone was counted a single time. The rearrangement links TRBV4-3 to TRBJ1-2; perhaps TRBD1 as D (5 bases). The V gene lost 0 bases and the J gene lost 7 bases, with 15 bases spanning the gap. Germline values: CDR1 LGHNA, CDR2 YSLEER. The CDR3 is 15 amino acids. The CDR3 coding sequence is TGCGCCAGCAGCCAAGATCCGGGCAGGGAGGTTGGCTACACCTTC. Residues: CASSQDPGREVGYTF.

This rearrangement joins TRBV5-1 to TRBJ1-5, with a weak D call TRBD1 (6 bases). In germline, CDR1 is SGHRS, CDR2 YFSETQ. V was trimmed by 4 bases and J by 3 bases, leaving 11 bases between them. This CDR3 comprises 14 residues. This CDR3 is CASSPGQPNQPQHF. The CDR3 coding sequence is TGCGCCAGCAGCCCCGGACAGCCCAATCAGCCCCAGCATTTT.